This T cell receptor (beta chain) originates from a study of beta chain features in type 1 diabetes. Concerning this clone: Its antigen remains unidentified.

The sequenced template was cDNA made from the entire isolated RNA. Reads from naive, central memory and regulatory T cell samples averaged about 3.9 million. Sequenced by immunoSEQ multiplex PCR; TCRdb stores in-frame clones only, minus some. The table has fewer than 150,000 clones, 6.5% to 8.5% seen once. Study-level points and caveats: People with Type 1 diabetes carried modestly yet significantly shorter TCRB CDR3s in all four CD4+ subsets.

This CDR3 is built from 16 residues. Germline V gives CDR1 SEHNR, CDR2 FQNEAQ (reference sequence). J was trimmed by 1 base and V by 3 bases; bases with no gene match: 4. This rearrangement joins TRBV7-9 to TRBJ2-3; 10 bases align to TRBD2. The clonotype originates from a woman in her 30s in good health. The specimen sequenced was central memory CD4+ T cells from blood. In DNA form, the CDR3 reads TGTGCCAGCAGCTTCCAACTAGCGGGACGCACAGATACGCAGTATTTT. It translates to CASSFQLAGRTDTQYF.